A single sample gave rise to the 9 T cell receptor beta chains below, sequenced in a study of blood T cell repertoires in COVID-19. The data were produced by immunoSEQ multiplex PCR, yet TCRdb's version contains in-frame clones alone and is incomplete. The sample holds almost 70,000 clones; roughly nine tenths are singletons and the top ten take 4.5% to 5%. The sample was peripheral blood. The receptors come from a woman in her 50s with active COVID-19.

The chain joins TRBV7-2 to TRBJ2-7, with 9 bases lining up with TRBD2. Germline CDR1 reads SGHTA; CDR2 reads FQGNSA. The length of the CDR3 is 14 residues. After removal of 5 bases from V and 6 bases from J, the junction contained 8 bases not matched to a gene. Written as DNA, the CDR3 is TGTGCCAGCAGCCCCCGTGGCGGGAGGGCCGAGCAGTACTTC. It codes for CASSPRGGRAEQYF.

The CDR3 loop is CASSLGQGASGNTIYF. The DNA of the CDR3 is TGCGCCAGCAGCTTGGGGCAGGGGGCTTCTGGAAACACCATATATTTT. The chain recombines TRBV5-1 with TRBJ1-3; 8 nucleotides line up with TRBD1. The CDR3 extends over 16 amino acids. The V gene end was trimmed by 0 bases and the J gene end by 1 base; junction bases not matched to a gene: 3. The V gene's germline CDR1 is SGHRS and CDR2 YFSETQ.

The gene calls are TRBV14 and TRBJ2-1; TRBD2 matches 7 bases. The length of the CDR3 is 17 residues. V was clipped by 0 bases and J by 2 bases; unmatched bases: 7. CDR1 and CDR2 (germline): SGHDN, FVKESK. The CDR3 sequence: CASSQDWPGRAYNEQFF. In DNA, the CDR3 is TGTGCCAGCAGCCAAGATTGGCCAGGGAGGGCCTACAATGAGCAGTTCTTC.

The chain combines TRBV5-1 with TRBJ1-3; 8 nucleotides align to TRBD1. Germline trimming cut 0 bases from V and 9 bases from J; bases unmatched to any gene: 5. The CDR3 has 14 residues. Per the germline V gene, CDR1 is SGHRS and CDR2 is YFSETQ. CDR3 in amino acids: CASSLEQGDITIYF. In DNA form, the CDR3 reads TGCGCCAGCAGCTTGGAACAGGGGGATATCACCATATATTTT.

The genes are TRBV19 and TRBJ1-1; TRBD1 is a possible D gene (5 bases). CDR3 length equals 15 residues. Germline V gene lookup returns CDR1 LNHDA and CDR2 SQIVND (reference sequence). V was pared by 3 bases and J by 3 bases, with 14 bases between. As DNA, the CDR3 is TGTGCCAGTAGTATTCGCGGGACGGGGCACACTGAAGCTTTCTTT. Amino acid sequence: CASSIRGTGHTEAFF.

The chain employs TRBV7-2 and TRBJ2-5; D may be TRBD2 (6 bases). Per the germline V gene, CDR1 is SGHTA and CDR2 is FQGNSA. Deletions cut 8 bases from V and 0 bases from J, with 16 bases between. The CDR3 loop spans 15 amino acids. CDR3 residues: CASPSGLPYQETQYF. The CDR3 DNA sequence: TGTGCCAGCCCCTCGGGACTTCCATACCAAGAGACCCAGTACTTC. The full variable domain, rest sourced from reference TRBV7-2 and TRBJ2-5, is GAGVSQSPSNKVTEKGKDVELRCDPISGHTALYWYRQSLGQGLEFLIYFQGNSAPDKSGLPSDRFSAERTGGSVSTLTIQRTQQEDSAVYLCASPSGLPYQETQYFGPGTRLLVL.

This chain joins TRBV7-2 and TRBJ2-7; TRBD2 matches 10 bases. The V gene's germline CDR1 is SGHTA and CDR2 FQGNSA. The ends lost 5 bases at V and 10 bases at J; junction bases unmatched: 5. There are 12 residues in the CDR3. The CDR3 bases are TGTGCCAGCAGCACGCTAGCGGGAGCCCAGTACTTC. Its translation: CASSTLAGAQYF.

The rearrangement uses TRBV10-3 and TRBJ2-1; 10 bases are a match to TRBD2. This CDR3 is built from 16 residues. With V trimmed by 2 bases and J by 6 bases, 7 bases remained unmatched. Germline CDR1 ENHRY, CDR2 SYGVKD. CDR3 DNA: TGTGCCATCAGTGAGGCAAGCAGGACTAGCGGCAATGAGCAGTTCTTC. Translated: CAISEASRTSGNEQFF.

The V and J genes are TRBV14 and TRBJ2-1; 7 nucleotides line up with TRBD2. Germline V gene sequence: CDR1 SGHDN, CDR2 FVKESK. The J segment lost 7 bases and the V segment lost 5 bases, leaving 11 bases of the junction unmatched. The CDR3 consists of 15 residues. This CDR3 reads CASSGSGLFENEQFF. DNA for the CDR3: TGTGCCAGCAGCGGTAGCGGGTTGTTCGAGAATGAGCAGTTCTTC.